These 18 T cell receptor beta chains share one sample of origin, sequenced in a study of shared T cell receptors in the human thymus. The assay was immunoSEQ multiplex PCR, and TCRdb's table has in-frame clones only and misses some. The data show approximately 760,000 clones, 80% to 90% seen once. A further study also used this sample, focusing on human thymus T cells.

The material sequenced was thymocytes. Every receptor here comes from a girl under three years old with a congenital heart defect.

V and J are TRBV28 and TRBJ1-5, with D possibly matching TRBD1 (5 bases). Per the germline V gene, CDR1 is MDHEN and CDR2 is SYDVKM. V lost 6 bases and J 2 bases, leaving 20 bases between the germline ends. This CDR3 contains 17 residues. For the CDR3, the DNA is TGTGCCAGCAGCCCTCGGACACCCCCTAAGGGCAATCAGCCCCAGCATTTT. Its translation: CASSPRTPPKGNQPQHF.

The chain has TRBV7-6 and TRBJ2-3, with TRBD2 identical over 16 bases. The CDR3 spans 17 residues. The J segment lost 1 base and the V segment lost 7 bases, leaving 5 bases of the junction unmatched. Germline loops: CDR1 SGHVS, CDR2 FNYEAQ. This CDR3 reads CASIGTSGGAGTDTQYF. In nucleotides, the CDR3 is TGTGCCAGCATCGGGACTAGCGGGGGGGCTGGCACAGATACGCAGTATTTT.

V usage is TRBV27 and J usage is TRBJ2-3; 9 bases agree with TRBD1. The CDR3 loop spans 17 amino acids. J gave up 10 bases and V 6 bases, and 20 bases lay outside the gene matches. Germline CDR1 reads MNHEY; CDR2 reads SMNVEV (reference sequence). DNA of the CDR3: TGTGCCAGCAGACTCAATTACGGGACAGGGAATCGGGCGGCGCAGTATTTT. This sequence encodes CASRLNYGTGNRAAQYF.

The V call is TRBV10-3, the J call TRBJ1-5; a weak D match, TRBD1 (6 bases). Germline V CDR1 and CDR2: ENHRY, SYGVKD. The V and J ends lost 6 bases and 2 bases respectively, with 8 bases between them. This CDR3 region has 13 residues. The CDR3 is CAIRNRGNQPQHF. The CDR3 region has the DNA TGTGCCATCAGGAACAGGGGCAATCAGCCCCAGCATTTT.

This sequence joins TRBV28 and TRBJ2-7, with D uncertain. Germline V gene lookup returns CDR1 MDHEN and CDR2 SYDVKM. The CDR3 runs 11 residues. Trimming took off 6 bases at V and 2 bases at J, with 5 bases between the two ends. The CDR3 DNA follows: TGTGCCAGCAGCTATACCTACGAGCAGTACTTC. Amino acids: CASSYTYEQYF.

J is TRBJ1-5 and V is TRBV19; D remains ambiguous. Trimming took 1 base from V and 3 from J, leaving 7 bases between them. Germline V gene data show CDR1 as LNHDA and CDR2 as SQIVND (reference sequence). The CDR3 runs 14 residues. The CDR3 spells CASSIGGLNQPQHF. Written as DNA, the CDR3 is TGTGCCAGTAGTATAGGAGGGCTCAATCAGCCCCAGCATTTT.

V usage is TRBV5-4 and J usage is TRBJ1-3; no definite D call. The germline V and J ends were trimmed by 0 bases and 4 bases, with 23 bases remaining between them. There are 19 residues in the CDR3. Germline-derived CDR1 and CDR2 are SGHNT and YYREEE (reference sequence). The CDR3 is CASSLDSGSLAALGNTIYF. The CDR3, as DNA: TGTGCCAGCAGCTTGGACTCAGGCAGTTTAGCGGCCTTAGGAAACACCATATATTTT.

This clone was picked up a small number of times. The chain is built from TRBV6-4 and TRBJ1-1; 7 bases fit TRBD1. The junction had 5 bases not matched to a gene; V was cut back by 4 bases and J by 0 bases. The germline CDR1 and CDR2 sequences are MRHNA and SNTAGT. CDR3 length: 15 residues. The CDR3 DNA reads as TGTGCCAGCAGTGCGGGGACAGACCTGAACACTGAAGCTTTCTTT. It yields the protein CASSAGTDLNTEAFF.

The gene calls are TRBV18 and TRBJ2-1; 8 bases are a match to TRBD1. CDR1 and CDR2 (germline): KGHSH, LQKENI. V shed 3 bases and J 8 bases; nucleotides not matched to a gene: 6. The CDR3 spans 14 residues. As DNA, the CDR3 is TGTGCCAGCTCACCCGGACAGGGCGGGGATGAGCAGTTCTTC. Its protein product is CASSPGQGGDEQFF.

V and J are TRBV7-9 and TRBJ2-1; D gene ambiguous. The CDR3 loop spans 9 amino acids. The V end was cut by 5 bases, the J end by 14 bases, with 7 bases between. The germline gives CDR1 SEHNR, CDR2 FQNEAQ (reference sequence). This chain's CDR3 is CASSPPKFF. Written as DNA, the CDR3 is TGTGCCAGCAGCCCACCTAAGTTCTTC.

The chain has TRBV5-6 and TRBJ2-3; maybe TRBD2 (5 bases). V dropped 1 base and J dropped 0 bases, with 15 bases sitting between them. The CDR3 length is 17 residues. CDR1 and CDR2 (germline): SGHDT, YYEEEE. The CDR3 here is CASSLPSLAASTDTQYF. CDR3 in DNA: TGTGCCAGCAGCTTGCCCTCCCTAGCAGCTAGCACAGATACGCAGTATTTT.

The CDR3 loop reads CASSLIYRAYGYTF. CDR3 nucleotide sequence: TGTGCCAGCAGTTTAATCTACAGGGCCTATGGCTACACCTTC. The chain combines TRBV27 with TRBJ1-2; TRBD1 is a possible D gene (6 bases). Germline CDR1 reads MNHEY; CDR2 reads SMNVEV (reference sequence). This CDR3 is built from 14 residues. V was trimmed by 2 bases and J by 4 bases, leaving 11 bases between them.

V is TRBV27 and J is TRBJ2-3, with 10 bases aligning to TRBD2. The CDR3 extends over 16 amino acids. V was clipped by 2 bases and J by 2 bases; unmatched bases: 4. The germline V gene has CDR1 MNHEY and CDR2 SMNVEV (reference sequence). The CDR3 is CASSLTSGAHTDTQYF. DNA for the CDR3: TGTGCCAGCAGTTTAACTAGCGGGGCGCACACAGATACGCAGTATTTT.

V gene TRBV28 combines with J gene TRBJ1-1; 7 bases match TRBD1. This CDR3 comprises 12 residues. CDR1 MDHEN and CDR2 SYDVKM come from the germline V gene. V shed 2 bases and J 6 bases; nucleotides not matched to a gene: 0. The CDR3 is CASSLQGAEAFF. CDR3 DNA: TGTGCCAGCAGTTTACAGGGGGCTGAAGCTTTCTTT.

Points on this clone: Other DNA sequences within the sample encode an identical CDR3. V and J are TRBV6-4 and TRBJ2-1; D is ambiguous. V was cut by 0 bases and J by 6 bases, with 3 bases left in between. Germline-derived CDR1 and CDR2 are MRHNA and SNTAGT. CDR3 length: 12 amino acids. The CDR3 DNA reads as TGTGCCAGCAGTGACTCGCGCAATGAGCAGTTCTTC. This codes for CASSDSRNEQFF.

The V call is TRBV5-4, the J call TRBJ2-3; possibly TRBD2 for D (6 bases). This CDR3 contains 15 residues. Per the germline V gene, CDR1 is SGHNT and CDR2 is YYREEE (reference sequence). V was cut by 4 bases and J by 0 bases, with 12 bases left in between. As DNA, the CDR3 is TGTGCCAGCAGCAAAAAGAGCGGGAGCACAGATACGCAGTATTTT. Translated, it gives CASSKKSGSTDTQYF.

The chain employs TRBV25-1 and TRBJ2-5; 7 nucleotides agree with TRBD2. This CDR3 has 12 residues. Germline values: CDR1 MGHDK, CDR2 SYGVNS. The V and J ends lost 9 bases and 5 bases, in that order; junction bases with no gene match: 6. Here the CDR3 reads CASRGGLETQYF. CDR3 sequence (DNA): TGTGCCAGTCGCGGGGGTTTGGAGACCCAGTACTTC.

With regard to this clone: One junction end does not reproduce the germline sequence, and a read error may be involved. This CDR3 is also generated by other DNA sequences in the sample. The chain recombines TRBV6-5 with TRBJ1-5, with D uncertain. The CDR3 extends over 15 amino acids. Germline V gene lookup returns CDR1 MNHEY and CDR2 SVGAGI. The CDR3: CASSYEGVCAQPQHF. As DNA, the CDR3 is TGTGCTAGCAGTTACGAGGGAGTTTGCGCTCAGCCCCAGCATTTT.